This T cell receptor beta chain was identified during a study of identical twins. Broader study findings: Beta out-of-frame sequences showed weaker excess sharing between twins.

Trimming shortened V by 2 bases and J by 3 bases, and 10 bases separated the two germline ends. There are 15 residues in the CDR3. TCRdb used MiXCR to reprocess the 5' RACE reads, holding one entry per CDR3 protein. The table lists around 530,000 distinct CDR3 sequences, approximately 16% of them singletons, with more than 0.4% in the top ten. This clonotype was detected ten times or more. Antigen: not known. These sequences were also reported in another study, on yellow fever vaccine responses in identical twins.

The genes are TRBV12-3 or TRBV12-4 and TRBJ2-2; no firm D call. Specimen: CD4+ T cells sorted from blood. The sequence was collected from a young woman in good health. Here the CDR3 reads CASSLMRVYTGELFF. The CDR3 bases are TGTGCCAGCAGTTTAATGAGAGTATACACCGGGGAGCTGTTTTTT.